This T cell receptor (beta chain) was identified during a study of T-cell memory formation after mild COVID-19 (dated by TCRdb to the early 2020s). Study-wide context: TCR sequence clusters from the two donors were largely donor specific. T-cell clones expanding and contracting after mild COVID-19 in two donors were tracked by longitudinal TCRalpha and TCRbeta repertoire sequencing. The cohort comprised two young, previously healthy adult volunteers, one female and one male.

TCRdb shows the sequencer as Illumina NovaSeq 6000. TCRalpha and TCRbeta cDNA libraries were constructed by 5'RACE with constant-segment primers, with sample barcodes and unique molecular identifiers being introduced. Trizol reagent was used to extract RNA from every sample. Libraries were amplified in two PCR steps, with a second sample barcode and Illumina TruSeq adapters added in the second step. Libraries were sequenced on an Illumina NovaSeq with 2 x 150 bp paired-end reads. The source study handled its data this way. Demultiplexing of reads and collapsing into UMI-guided consensus sequences were performed with migec v1.2.7. Using mixcr v2.1.11, UMI consensuses were aligned to TRA and TRB V and J templates and then assembled into clonotypes. Expanded or contracted clonotypes were those called significant by both edgeR and NoisET, with noise models trained on biological replicates. For edgeR calls, the cutoffs were a false discovery rate-adjusted p below 0.01 and a log2 fold-change threshold of 1. As an exploratory analysis of dynamics, max-normalized trajectories of the 1000 most abundant clonotypes were examined by PCA with hierarchical clustering. Each responding clone was given a CD4 or CD8 phenotype based on the CD4+ and CD8+ repertoires, which had been sequenced separately. TCRdb handled the public reads itself, with Q25 trimming in fastp and clone calling in MiXCR, and kept productive beta chains. Identical CDR3 proteins give one entry, which carries the most common genes and DNA. The V and J calls shown here were made by TCRdb, not taken from the authors' results. Within this sample are roughly 250,000 distinct CDR3 sequences, with around 17% of them counted one time only. The top ten hold 22% of the sample.

There are a few counts of this clonotype. It lacks a known antigen. Base qualities are missing; no much larger clone stands one base away. V is shortened by 1 base, J by 6 bases, and the region joining them spans 12 bases. CDR1 and CDR2 (MGHRA, YSYEKL) derive from the germline V gene. The CDR3 numbers 15 residues from cysteine through phenylalanine. CDR3 DNA is the only sequence kept; it has 45 bases, read in frame from the first base. Overall results and qualifications from the work: Only a couple of mild cases were covered by the study, and larger cohorts that include severe cases with pre-infection samples were considered necessary. Clones that contracted from day 15 to 85 showed balanced CD4/CD8 phenotypes, whereas a second wave of clones that expanded from day 15 to 37 leaned towards CD4+. Whether the second-wave clones peaking on day 37 were SARS-CoV-2 specific was not confirmed. Contracting CD4+ clones turned up mainly in the CM and EM memory subsets, whereas EMRA was where CD8+ clones were enriched. The detection of some responding clones in pre-infection memory suggests that pre-existing cross-reactive memory T cells joined the SARS-CoV-2 response.

Ficoll-Paque density gradient centrifugation was used to isolate PBMCs. The chain is encoded by TRBV4-1 joined to TRBJ2-2, with the D gene uncertain. The material sequenced was PBMCs or a T cell subset sorted from them (not recorded which). This TCR was recovered from a man younger than 35 who had mild COVID-19 (a few samples of this study predate the infection). The sample titles of this study are shuffled in the database, so cell type and time point are left out; the donor was told from shared clones. The nucleotide sequence reads TGCGCCAGCAGCCAAGCCCATTCTAGGGCCGGGGAGCTGTTTTTT. Translation gives CASSQAHSRAGELFF.